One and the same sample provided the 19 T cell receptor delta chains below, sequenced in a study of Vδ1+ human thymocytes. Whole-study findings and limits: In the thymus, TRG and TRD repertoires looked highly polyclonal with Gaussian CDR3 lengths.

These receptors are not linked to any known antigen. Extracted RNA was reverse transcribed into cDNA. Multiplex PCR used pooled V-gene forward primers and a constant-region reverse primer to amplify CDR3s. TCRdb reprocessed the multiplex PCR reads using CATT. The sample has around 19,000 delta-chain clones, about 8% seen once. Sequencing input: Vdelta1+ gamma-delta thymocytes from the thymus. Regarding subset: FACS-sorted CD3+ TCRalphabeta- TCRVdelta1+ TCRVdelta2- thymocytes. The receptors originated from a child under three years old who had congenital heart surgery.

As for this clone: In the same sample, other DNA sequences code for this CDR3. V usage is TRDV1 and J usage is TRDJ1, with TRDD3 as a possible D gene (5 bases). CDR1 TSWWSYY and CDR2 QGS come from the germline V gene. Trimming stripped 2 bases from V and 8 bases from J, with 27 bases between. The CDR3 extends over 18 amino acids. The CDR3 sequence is CALGEIPFTTVSGRKLIF. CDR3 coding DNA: TGTGCTCTTGGGGAAATCCCCTTTACTACAGTGTCTGGGCGGAAACTCATCTTT.

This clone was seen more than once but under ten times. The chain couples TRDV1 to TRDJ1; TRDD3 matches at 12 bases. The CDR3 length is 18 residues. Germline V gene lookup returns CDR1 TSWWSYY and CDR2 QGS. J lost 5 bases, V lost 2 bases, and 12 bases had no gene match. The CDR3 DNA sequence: TGTGCTCTTGGGGAAGGGACGTACTGGGGGATACCAGGGGATAAACTCATCTTT. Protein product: CALGEGTYWGIPGDKLIF.

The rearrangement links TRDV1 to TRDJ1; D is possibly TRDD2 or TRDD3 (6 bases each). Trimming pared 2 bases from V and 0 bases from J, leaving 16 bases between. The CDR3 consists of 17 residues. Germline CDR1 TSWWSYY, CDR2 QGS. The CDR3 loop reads CALGETSWGHYTDKLIF. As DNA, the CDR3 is TGTGCTCTTGGGGAAACTTCCTGGGGCCATTACACCGATAAACTCATCTTT.

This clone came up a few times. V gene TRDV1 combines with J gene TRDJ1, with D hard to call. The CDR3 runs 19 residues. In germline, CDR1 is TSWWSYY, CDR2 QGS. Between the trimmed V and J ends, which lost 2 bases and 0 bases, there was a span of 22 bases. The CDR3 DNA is TGTGCTCTTGGGGAAGCGCAGACGAAGCTCCCCCCGTACACCGATAAACTCATCTTT. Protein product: CALGEAQTKLPPYTDKLIF.

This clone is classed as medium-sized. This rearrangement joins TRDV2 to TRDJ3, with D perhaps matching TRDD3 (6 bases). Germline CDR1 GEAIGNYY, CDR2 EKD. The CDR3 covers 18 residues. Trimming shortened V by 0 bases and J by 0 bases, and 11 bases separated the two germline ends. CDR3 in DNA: TGTGCCTGTGACACCGTACTGGGAAGCTCCTGGGACACCCGACAGATGTTTTTC. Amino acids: CACDTVLGSSWDTRQMFF.

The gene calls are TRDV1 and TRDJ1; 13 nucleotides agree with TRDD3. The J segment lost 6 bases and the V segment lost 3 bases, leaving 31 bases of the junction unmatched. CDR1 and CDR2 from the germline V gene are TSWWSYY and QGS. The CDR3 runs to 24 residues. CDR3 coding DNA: TGTGCTCTTGGGGAGCCTGTCTTCGCATCCCAACTGGGGGATACGATAGTCCCTCTCAATAAACTCATCTTT. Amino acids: CALGEPVFASQLGDTIVPLNKLIF.

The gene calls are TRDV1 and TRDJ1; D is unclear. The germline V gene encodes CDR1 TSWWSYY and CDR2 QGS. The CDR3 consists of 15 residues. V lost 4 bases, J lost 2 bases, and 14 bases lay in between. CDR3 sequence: CALGAPPGSTDKLIF. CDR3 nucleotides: TGTGCTCTTGGGGCCCCTCCCGGGAGTACCGATAAACTCATCTTT.

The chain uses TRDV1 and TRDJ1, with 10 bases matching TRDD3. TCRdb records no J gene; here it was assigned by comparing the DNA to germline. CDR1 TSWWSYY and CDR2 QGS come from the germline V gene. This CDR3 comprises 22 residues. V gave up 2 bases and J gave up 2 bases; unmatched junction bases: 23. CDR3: CALGEGRSYDWGMPLCTDKLIF. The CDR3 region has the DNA TGTGCTCTTGGGGAAGGTCGTTCCTACGACTGGGGGATGCCACTTTGTACCGATAAACTCATCTTT.

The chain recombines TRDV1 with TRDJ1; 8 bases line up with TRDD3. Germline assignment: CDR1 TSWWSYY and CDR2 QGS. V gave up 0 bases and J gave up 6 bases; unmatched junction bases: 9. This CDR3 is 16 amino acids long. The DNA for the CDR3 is TGTGCTCTTGGGGAACTAGCTGGGGATACTCTCCATAAACTCATCTTT. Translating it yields CALGELAGDTLHKLIF.

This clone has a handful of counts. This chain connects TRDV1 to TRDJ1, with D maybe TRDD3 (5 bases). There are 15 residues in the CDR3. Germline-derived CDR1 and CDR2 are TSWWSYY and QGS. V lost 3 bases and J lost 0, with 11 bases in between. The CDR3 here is CALGDQGVNTDKLIF. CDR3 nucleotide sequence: TGTGCTCTTGGGGATCAGGGGGTTAACACCGATAAACTCATCTTT.

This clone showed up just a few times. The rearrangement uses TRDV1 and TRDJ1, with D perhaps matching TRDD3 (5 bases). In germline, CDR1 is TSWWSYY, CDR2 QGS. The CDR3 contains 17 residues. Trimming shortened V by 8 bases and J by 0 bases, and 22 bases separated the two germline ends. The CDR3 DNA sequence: TGTGCTCTTACGGACTACGTCCGGGGGCTTCACACCGATAAACTCATCTTT. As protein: CALTDYVRGLHTDKLIF.

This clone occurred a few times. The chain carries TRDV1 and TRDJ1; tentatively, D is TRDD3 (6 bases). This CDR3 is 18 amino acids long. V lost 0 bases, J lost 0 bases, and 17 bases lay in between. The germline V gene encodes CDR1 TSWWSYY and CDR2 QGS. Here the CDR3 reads CALGELVVGVPYTDKLIF. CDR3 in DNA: TGTGCTCTTGGGGAACTTGTAGTGGGGGTCCCGTACACCGATAAACTCATCTTT.

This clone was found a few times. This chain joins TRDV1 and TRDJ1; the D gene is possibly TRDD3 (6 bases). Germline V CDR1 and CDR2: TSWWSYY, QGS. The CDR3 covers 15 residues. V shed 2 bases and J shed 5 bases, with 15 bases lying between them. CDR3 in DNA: TGTGCTCTTGGGGAAAGGGTCCCCTGGGGTGATAAACTCATCTTT. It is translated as CALGERVPWGDKLIF.

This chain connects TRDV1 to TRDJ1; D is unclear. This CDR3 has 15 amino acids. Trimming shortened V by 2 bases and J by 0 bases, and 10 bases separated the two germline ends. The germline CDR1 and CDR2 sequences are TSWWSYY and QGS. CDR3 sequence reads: CALGEIELYTDKLIF. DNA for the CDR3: TGTGCTCTTGGGGAAATCGAGCTCTACACCGATAAACTCATCTTT.

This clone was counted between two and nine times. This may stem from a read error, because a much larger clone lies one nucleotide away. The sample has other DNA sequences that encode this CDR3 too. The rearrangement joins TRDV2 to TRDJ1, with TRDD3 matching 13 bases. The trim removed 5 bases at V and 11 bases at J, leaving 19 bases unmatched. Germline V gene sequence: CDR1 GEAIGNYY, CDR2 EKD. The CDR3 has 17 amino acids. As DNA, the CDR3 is TGTGCCTGTGTGGTCCTTACTGGGGGATACGCGACGAGTGGGCTCATCTTT. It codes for CACVVLTGGYATSGLIF.

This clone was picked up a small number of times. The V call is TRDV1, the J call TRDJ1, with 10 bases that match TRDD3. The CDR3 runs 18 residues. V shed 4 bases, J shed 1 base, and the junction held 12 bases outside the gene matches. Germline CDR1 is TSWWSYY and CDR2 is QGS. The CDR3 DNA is TGTGCTCTTGGGGCCTACGTACTGGGGGATGGAGTCACCGATAAACTCATCTTT. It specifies CALGAYVLGDGVTDKLIF.

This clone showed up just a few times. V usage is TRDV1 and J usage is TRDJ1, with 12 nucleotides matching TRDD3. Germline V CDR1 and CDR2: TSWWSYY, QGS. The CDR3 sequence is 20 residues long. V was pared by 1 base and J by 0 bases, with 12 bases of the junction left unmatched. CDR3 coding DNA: TGTGCTCTTGGGGAACCCTATTCCTGGGGGATACGCGAGTACACCGATAAACTCATCTTT. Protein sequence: CALGEPYSWGIREYTDKLIF.

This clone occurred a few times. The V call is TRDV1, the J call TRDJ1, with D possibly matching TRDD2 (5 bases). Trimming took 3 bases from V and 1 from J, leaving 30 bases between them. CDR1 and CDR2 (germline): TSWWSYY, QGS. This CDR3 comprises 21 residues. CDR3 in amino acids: CALGDPNGFRRSIALTDKLIF. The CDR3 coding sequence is TGTGCTCTTGGGGATCCTAACGGCTTCCGACGTTCAATCGCTCTCACCGATAAACTCATCTTT.

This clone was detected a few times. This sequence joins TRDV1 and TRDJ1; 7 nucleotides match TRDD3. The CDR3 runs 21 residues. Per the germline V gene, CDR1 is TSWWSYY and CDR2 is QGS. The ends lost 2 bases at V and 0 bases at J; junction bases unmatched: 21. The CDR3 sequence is CALGEILFLLGGPRYTDKLIF. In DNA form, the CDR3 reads TGTGCTCTTGGGGAAATCCTGTTCCTTCTGGGGGGGCCGCGGTACACCGATAAACTCATCTTT.